This TCR beta chain came from a study of OX40 agonist ivuxolimab in advanced cancers. The germline V and J ends were trimmed by 2 bases and 4 bases, with 16 bases remaining between them. Per germline, CDR1 SGHVS and CDR2 FNYEAQ. The CDR3 is made up of 16 amino acids. Only in-frame clones appear in the TCRdb table, and some are missing; sequencing was by immunoSEQ multiplex PCR. The sample consists of tens of thousands of clones, about 86% of them appearing once. This TCR was sampled from an adult with an advanced solid tumor such as melanoma, head and neck, liver or kidney cancer. J is TRBJ2-3 and V is TRBV7-6; the D gene could be TRBD1 or TRBD2 (7 bases each). This material consisted of CD4+ or CD8+ T cells sorted from blood, taken in a trial of the OX40 agonist ivuxolimab. CDR3 sequence reads: CASSLSVAGGADTQYF. The CDR3 DNA follows: TGTGCCAGCAGCTTATCGGTGGCAGGGGGGGCAGATACGCAGTATTTT. The full variable domain, in which reference TRBV7-6 and TRBJ2-3 provide the parts outside the CDR3, is GAGVSQSPRYKVTKRGQDVALRCDPISGHVSLYWYRQALGQGPEFLTYFNYEAQQDKSGLPNDRFSAERPEGSISTLTIQRTEQRDSAMYRCASSLSVAGGADTQYFGPGTRLTVL.